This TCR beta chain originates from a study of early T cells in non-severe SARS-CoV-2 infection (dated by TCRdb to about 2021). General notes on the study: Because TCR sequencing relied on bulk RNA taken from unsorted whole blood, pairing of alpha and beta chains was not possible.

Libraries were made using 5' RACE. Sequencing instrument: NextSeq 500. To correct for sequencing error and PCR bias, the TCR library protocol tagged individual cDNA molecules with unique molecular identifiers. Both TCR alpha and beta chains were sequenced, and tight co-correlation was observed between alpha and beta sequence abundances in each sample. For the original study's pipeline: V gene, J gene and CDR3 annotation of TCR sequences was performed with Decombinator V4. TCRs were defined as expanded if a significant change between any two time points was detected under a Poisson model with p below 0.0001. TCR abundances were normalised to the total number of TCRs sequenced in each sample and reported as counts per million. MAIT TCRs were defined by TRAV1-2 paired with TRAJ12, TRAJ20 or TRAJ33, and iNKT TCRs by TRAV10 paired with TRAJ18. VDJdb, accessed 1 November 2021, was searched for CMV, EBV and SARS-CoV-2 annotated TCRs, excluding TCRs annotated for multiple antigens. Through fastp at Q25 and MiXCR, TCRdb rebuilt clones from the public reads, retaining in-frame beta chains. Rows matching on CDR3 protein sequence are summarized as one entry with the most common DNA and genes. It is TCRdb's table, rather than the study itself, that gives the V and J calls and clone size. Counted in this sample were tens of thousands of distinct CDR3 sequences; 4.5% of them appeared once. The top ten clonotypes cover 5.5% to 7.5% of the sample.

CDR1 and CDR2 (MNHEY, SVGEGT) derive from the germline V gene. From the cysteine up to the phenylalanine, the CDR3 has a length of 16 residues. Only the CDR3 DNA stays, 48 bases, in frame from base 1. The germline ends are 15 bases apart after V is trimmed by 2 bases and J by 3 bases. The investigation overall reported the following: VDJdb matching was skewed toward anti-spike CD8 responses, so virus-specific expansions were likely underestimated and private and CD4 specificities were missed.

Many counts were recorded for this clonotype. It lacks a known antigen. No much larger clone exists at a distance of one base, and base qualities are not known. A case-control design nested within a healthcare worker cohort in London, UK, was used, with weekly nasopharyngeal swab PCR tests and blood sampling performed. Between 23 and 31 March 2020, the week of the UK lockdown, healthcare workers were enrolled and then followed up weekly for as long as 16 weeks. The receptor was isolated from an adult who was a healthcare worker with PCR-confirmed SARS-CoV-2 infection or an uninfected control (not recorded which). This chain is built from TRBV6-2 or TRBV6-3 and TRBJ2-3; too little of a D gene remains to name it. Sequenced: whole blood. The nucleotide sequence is TGTGCCAGCAGTTACAACCTCTTGGTTGCGACAGATACGCAGTATTTT. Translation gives CASSYNLLVATDTQYF.